This T cell receptor beta chain was retrieved from a study of vaccination and CD4 T cells after COVID-19. Study context: Six males and four females, two Hispanic, made up the convalescents.

Study outcomes and limitations: With convalescent patients, a median around 85% of reactive clones emerged solely after vaccination.

A single record per CDR3 protein comes from TCRdb applying MiXCR to the PCR reads. The repertoire holds roughly 25,000 distinct CDR3 sequences, around 49% seen once, with approximately 1.1% in the top ten. Concerning this clonotype: Its antigen is currently unknown.

Germline values: CDR1 DFQATT, CDR2 SNEGSKA (reference sequence). With 5 bases removed from V and 6 bases from J, the gap between germline ends came to 20 bases. CDR3 size: 14 residues. The receptor's source is a human donor who had recovered from COVID-19. The chain is built from TRBV20-1 and TRBJ2-7; tentatively, D is TRBD1 or TRBD2 (5 bases each). The material sequenced was CD4+ T cells from blood, taken before SARS-CoV-2 vaccination. CDR3 DNA: TGCAGTGCTGGGACGCCAAGGTTAATGGGCGAGCAGTACTTC. As protein: CSAGTPRLMGEQYF.